What follows is one TCR beta chain and its context. No antigen is known for it. Qualities for individual bases were not recorded, and no much larger clone is one base off. This specimen belongs to a study of blood T cell repertoires in COVID-19 (dated by TCRdb to about 2020). Context from the whole study: Samples covering the acute and convalescent phases of COVID-19 were provided by collaborators in the United States, Italy and Spain. The dataset comprised deeply sampled blood TCRbeta repertoires from subjects exposed to, actively infected with, or recovered from COVID-19. HLA class I and class II types, where available, came from metadata supplied by the sample provider rather than from assay-based typing. The prospective study material was composed of cDNA or gDNA derived from T cells, B-cell-depleted T cells, or PBMCs. Samples came from the ongoing ImmuneRACE study (first 160 participants) plus 1,254 subjects from 6 global collaborators. The repertoires were released in a freely available public database meant as a resource for research on the immune response to SARS-CoV-2. Sample metadata almost always included a de-identified subject ID, COVID-19 status, age in years and sex.

Whole blood was collected in K2EDTA tubes by collaborating institutions according to the institutions' own protocols. For TCRbeta analysis, collaborator samples were shipped as frozen whole blood, as isolated PBMCs, or as DNA extracted from either sample type. The study at large found these results: How much clinical and demographic metadata was included differed by source and by participant, and the metadata was provided uncurated.

Trimming costs V 0 bases and J 8 bases, and their ends lie 17 bases apart. Taken from the germline V gene, the CDR1 and CDR2 loops are SGHRS and YFSETQ. The CDR3 measures 16 amino acids from cysteine to phenylalanine. CDR3 DNA only is kept here, 48 bases in frame from base 1. TCRbeta CDR3 regions were amplified from genomic DNA using the immunoSEQ Assay, a bias-controlled multiplex PCR. On the study's bioinformatics: Within the assay, amplification of reference gene primers was used to estimate how many nucleated cells each sample contained. To quantify the absolute abundance of each unique TCRbeta CDR3 rearrangement, sequence reads were collapsed and filtered. For each sample, productive Simpson clonality was calculated as the square root of Simpson's diversity index across productive rearrangements. TCRdb provides this immuneACCESS table in a form limited to in-frame rearrangements. Some clones are lacking; in checked studies, under half of them reflect an unresolved V gene, and why the rest are absent is not known. V, J and clone size were drawn from that table, and D and trimming were deduced from the DNA. The sample table records 95,000 to 150,000 clones; 65% to 90% of these occur just once. The top ten hold about 7% of the sample.

The sample comprised peripheral blood. The TCR was taken from an elderly man with active or convalescent COVID-19. This receptor chain uses TRBV5-1 and TRBJ1-4; the D gene is perhaps TRBD1, from 5 matching bases. The CDR3 reads as follows: CASSLESQGGGEKLFF. The sequenced DNA is TGCGCCAGCAGCTTGGAAAGTCAGGGAGGAGGGGAAAAACTGTTTTTT.